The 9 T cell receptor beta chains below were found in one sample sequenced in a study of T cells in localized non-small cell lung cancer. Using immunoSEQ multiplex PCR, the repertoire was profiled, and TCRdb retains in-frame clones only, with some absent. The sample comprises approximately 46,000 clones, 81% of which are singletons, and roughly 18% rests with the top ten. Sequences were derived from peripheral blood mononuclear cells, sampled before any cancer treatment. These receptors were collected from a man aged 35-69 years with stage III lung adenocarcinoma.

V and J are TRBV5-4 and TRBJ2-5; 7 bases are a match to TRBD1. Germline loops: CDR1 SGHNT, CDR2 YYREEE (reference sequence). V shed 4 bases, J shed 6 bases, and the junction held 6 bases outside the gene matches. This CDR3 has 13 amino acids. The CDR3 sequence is CASSDGQAQTQYF. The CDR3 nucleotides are TGTGCCAGCAGCGACGGACAGGCCCAGACCCAGTACTTC. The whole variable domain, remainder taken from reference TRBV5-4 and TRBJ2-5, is ETGVTQSPTHLIKTRGQQVTLRCSSQSGHNTVSWYQQALGQGPQFIFQYYREEENGRGNFPPRFSGLQFPNYSSELNVNALELDDSALYLCASSDGQAQTQYFGPGTRLLVL.

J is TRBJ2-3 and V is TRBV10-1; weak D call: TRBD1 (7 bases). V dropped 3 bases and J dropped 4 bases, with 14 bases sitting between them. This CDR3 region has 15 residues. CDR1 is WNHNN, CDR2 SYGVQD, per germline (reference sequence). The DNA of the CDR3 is TGCGCCAGCAGTGACGGCAGGGGGGCCCCAGATACGCAGTATTTT. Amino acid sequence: CASSDGRGAPDTQYF.

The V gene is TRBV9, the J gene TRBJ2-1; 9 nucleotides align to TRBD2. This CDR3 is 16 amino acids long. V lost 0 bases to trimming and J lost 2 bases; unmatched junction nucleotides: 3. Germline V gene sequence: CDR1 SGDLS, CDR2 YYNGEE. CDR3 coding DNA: TGTGCCAGCAGCGTAGGAATAGCGGGGGCCTACAATGAGCAGTTCTTC. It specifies CASSVGIAGAYNEQFF.

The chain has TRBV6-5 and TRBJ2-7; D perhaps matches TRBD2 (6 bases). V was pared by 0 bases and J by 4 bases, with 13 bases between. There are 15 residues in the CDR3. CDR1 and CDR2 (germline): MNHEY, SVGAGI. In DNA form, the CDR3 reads TGTGCCAGCAGTTACTCATGGGGTGGGGGGTACGAGCAGTACTTC. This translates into CASSYSWGGGYEQYF.

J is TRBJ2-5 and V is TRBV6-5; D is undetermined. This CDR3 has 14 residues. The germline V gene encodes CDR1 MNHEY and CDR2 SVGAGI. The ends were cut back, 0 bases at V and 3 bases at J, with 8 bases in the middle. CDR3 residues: CASSYSAREETQYF. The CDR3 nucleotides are TGTGCCAGCAGTTACTCGGCACGGGAAGAGACCCAGTACTTC.

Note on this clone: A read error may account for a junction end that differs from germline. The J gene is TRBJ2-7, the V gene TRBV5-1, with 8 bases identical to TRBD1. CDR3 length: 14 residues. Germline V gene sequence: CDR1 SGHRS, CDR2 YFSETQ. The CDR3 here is CASSGRTGLREQYF. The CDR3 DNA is TGTGCCAGCAGCGGCAGGACAGGGTTAAGGGAGCAGTACTTC.

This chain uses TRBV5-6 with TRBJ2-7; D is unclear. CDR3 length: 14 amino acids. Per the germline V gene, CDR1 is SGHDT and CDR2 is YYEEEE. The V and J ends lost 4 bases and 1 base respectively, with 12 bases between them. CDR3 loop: CASSPDLLSYEQYF. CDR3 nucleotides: TGTGCCAGCAGCCCGGACCTCCTTTCCTACGAGCAGTACTTC.

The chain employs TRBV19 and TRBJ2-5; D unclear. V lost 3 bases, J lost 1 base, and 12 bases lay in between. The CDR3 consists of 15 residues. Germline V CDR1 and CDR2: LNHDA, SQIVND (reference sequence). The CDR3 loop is CASSIRSYFQETQYF. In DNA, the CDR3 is TGTGCCAGTAGTATTAGGAGCTACTTCCAAGAGACCCAGTACTTC. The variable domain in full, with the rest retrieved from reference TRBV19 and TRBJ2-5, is DGGITQSPKYLFRKEGQNVTLSCEQNLNHDAMYWYRQDPGQGLRLIYYSQIVNDFQKGDIAEGYSVSREKKESFPLTVTSAQKNPTAFYLCASSIRSYFQETQYFGPGTRLLVL.

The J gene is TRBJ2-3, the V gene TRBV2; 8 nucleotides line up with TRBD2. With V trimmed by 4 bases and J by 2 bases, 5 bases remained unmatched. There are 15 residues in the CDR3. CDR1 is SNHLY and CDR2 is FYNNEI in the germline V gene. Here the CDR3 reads CASSGLAGITDTQYF. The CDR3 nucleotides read TGTGCCAGCAGTGGTCTAGCGGGTATCACAGATACGCAGTATTTT.